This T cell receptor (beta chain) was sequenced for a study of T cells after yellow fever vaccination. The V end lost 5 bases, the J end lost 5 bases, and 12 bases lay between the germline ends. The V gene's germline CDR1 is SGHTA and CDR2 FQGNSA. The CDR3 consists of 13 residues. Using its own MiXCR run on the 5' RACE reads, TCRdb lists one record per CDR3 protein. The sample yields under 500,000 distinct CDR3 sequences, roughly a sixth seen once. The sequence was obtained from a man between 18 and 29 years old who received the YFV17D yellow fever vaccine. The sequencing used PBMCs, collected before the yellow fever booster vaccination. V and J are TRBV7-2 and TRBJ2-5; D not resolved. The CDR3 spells CASSLQEKETQYF. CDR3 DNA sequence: TGTGCCAGCAGCCTCCAGGAGAAGGAGACCCAGTACTTC.